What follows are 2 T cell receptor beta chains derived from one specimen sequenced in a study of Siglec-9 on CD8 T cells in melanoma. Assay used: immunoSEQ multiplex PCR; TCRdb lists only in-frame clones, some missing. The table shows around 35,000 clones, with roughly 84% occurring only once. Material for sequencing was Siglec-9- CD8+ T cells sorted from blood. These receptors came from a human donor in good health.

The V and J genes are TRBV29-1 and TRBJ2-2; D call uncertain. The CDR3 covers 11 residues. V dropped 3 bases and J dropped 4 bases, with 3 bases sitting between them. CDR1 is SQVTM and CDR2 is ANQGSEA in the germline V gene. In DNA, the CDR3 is TGCAGCGTTGATGTCACCGGGGAGCTGTTTTTT. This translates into CSVDVTGELFF.

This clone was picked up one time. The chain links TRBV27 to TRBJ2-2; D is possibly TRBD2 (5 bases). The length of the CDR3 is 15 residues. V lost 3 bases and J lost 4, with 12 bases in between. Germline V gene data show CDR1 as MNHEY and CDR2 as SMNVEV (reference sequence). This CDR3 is CASSLMSEGTGELFF. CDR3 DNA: TGTGCCAGCAGTTTGATGAGCGAGGGCACCGGGGAGCTGTTTTTT.